This record covers a single T cell receptor (beta chain). This clonotype was detected only a few times. No cognate antigen has been identified for it. Per-base quality was not reported, and no clone a single base away is much larger than it. Moderately to severely active disease, a Clinical Activity Score of at least 3, a NOSPECS grade of at least 4, and a duration under 3 months were present in ophthalmopathy patients. Exclusion was applied to patients with uncontrolled infections, other autoimmune diseases, pregnancy or lactation. Diagnoses were based on clinical symptoms, serum thyroxine and TRAb, thyroid ultrasound and orbital computed tomography. Ficoll-Paque density gradient centrifugation was used to isolate PBMCs from around 10 ml of fresh peripheral blood. Trizol reagent was used to extract total RNA, and RNA quality was then checked on an Agilent 2100 Bioanalyzer. The data stem from a study of T cells in Graves' hyperthyroidism and ophthalmopathy (dated by TCRdb to between 2018 and 2020). Background for the entire study: Peripheral blood samples were taken at the time of initial diagnosis, prior to any treatment. A discovery cohort of around 98 patients, approximately 44 with Graves' ophthalmopathy and 57 with stable Graves' hyperthyroidism, was used to find distinguishing TCR V-J signatures. Prospective prediction of ophthalmopathy was tested in an independent validation cohort of fewer than 20 hyperthyroidism patients and roughly 16 patients who later progressed to ophthalmopathy. The 75 to 100 discovery patients were divided at random into training and test sets in a 7:3 ratio. The study also compared thyroid tissue and blood T-cell repertoires from roughly 6 Graves' hyperthyroidism patients. After blood sampling, hyperthyroidism patients were treated with methimazole at a starting dose of 30 mg daily, and ophthalmopathy patients were treated with high-dose intravenous methylprednisolone. The paper describes TCR Vbeta CDR3 sequencing of 135 peripheral blood samples, made up of some 42 ophthalmopathy patients, 70 to 75 hyperthyroidism patients and 17 progressor patients.

General conclusions and limits of the study: In validation, the model predicted progression to ophthalmopathy with 55% to 71% sensitivity and 72% to 75% specificity, a median of around six months before onset. A 13 V-J signature model separated ophthalmopathy from stable hyperthyroidism, with approximately 87% sensitivity and about 81% specificity in cross-validation and 80%/75% in testing. No statistical method was used to set the sample size in advance, and investigators knew the group allocation. Most expanded thyroid clonotypes (frequency above 0.001) were also detected in blood, suggesting blood repertoires may reflect thyroid immune responses.

The V end loses 1 base and the J end loses 0 bases, and a stretch of 8 bases separates them. Reading the germline V gene (reference sequence) gives CDR1 DFQATT and CDR2 SNEGSKA. Taken from cysteine to phenylalanine, the CDR3 has 14 residues. Of the read, only the CDR3 DNA is kept; its 42 bases are in frame from base 1. The TCR beta CDR3 regions were amplified from RNA transcripts. A first-round RT-PCR of the TCR CDR3 used the HTBI primer set with the Qiagen OneStep RT-PCR kit. Libraries were constructed in a second round of multiplex PCR, after which size selection and purification were performed. Libraries were sequenced paired-end with 100 bp reads on an Illumina HiSeq2000. Processing in the source paper ran as follows. SOAPnuke was used to process the raw data, with reads discarded if the reads contained adapters or uncalled bases, had a mean Phred below 15, or lacked an exact constant-primer or identifier match. High-quality paired reads were merged using COPE v1.2.5, and each unique nucleotide sequence was defined as a clonotype. Clonotypes were aligned to IMGT TRBV, TRBD and TRBJ reference segments using MiTCR v1.1. Only V-J combinations with frequency above 0.0001, covering 99% to 99.2% of repertoires, were analysed. A TCS score was defined as the ratio between F50 (clonal expansion) and ExV (chaos), using BLOSUM62-based TCRdist between CDR3 peptides within each V-J. Welch's t-statistics and random forest reduced fewer than 550 V-J features to 10 to 15, which were used in a naive Bayes classifier (R e1071). The raw public reads went through TCRdb reprocessing: fastp at Q25, MiXCR clone calling, in-frame beta chains kept. Rows with a matching CDR3 protein are joined into one entry that keeps the most common DNA and genes. The V and J calls were determined by TCRdb, not by the authors. Counted in this sample were 500,000 to 750,000 distinct CDR3 sequences; 12% to 15% of them appeared once. Together, the top ten hold roughly 7% of the sample.

Sample: blood. Recombination joined TRBV20-1 with TRBJ2-3, with the D segment identity uncertain. The sequence was obtained from a woman aged 18 to 35 with Graves' ophthalmopathy. The sequenced DNA: TGCAGTGCTAGAGCTTGGTACAGCACAGATACGCAGTATTTT. Translation gives CSARAWYSTDTQYF.